What follows are 4 T cell receptor beta chains derived from one specimen sequenced in a study of blood T cell repertoires in COVID-19. Using immunoSEQ multiplex PCR, the repertoire was profiled, and TCRdb retains in-frame clones only, with some absent. The profile shows roughly 150,000 clones, 75% to 90% of them singletons. The specimen was PBMCs or T cells enriched from blood (not recorded which). Source of these receptors: a man between 65 and 85 years old who had been exposed to COVID-19.

V is TRBV2 and J is TRBJ2-1, with 7 bases matching TRBD1. The CDR3 loop spans 13 amino acids. Trimming removed 1 base from V and 14 bases from J; junction bases left unmatched: 8. Germline values: CDR1 SNHLY, CDR2 FYNNEI. CDR3 region: CASSEDLRDSEFF. The CDR3 DNA follows: TGTGCCAGCAGTGAAGATCTCCGGGACAGTGAGTTCTTC.

The chain carries TRBV2 and TRBJ1-2; D might be TRBD1 (5 bases). Germline V gene data show CDR1 as SNHLY and CDR2 as FYNNEI. V was trimmed by 5 bases and J by 8 bases, leaving 18 bases between them. The CDR3 has 14 amino acids. The CDR3 DNA is TGTGCCAGCAGTCCAGACACAGGCGCGGGGGGCTACACCTTC. This sequence encodes CASSPDTGAGGYTF.

The chain uses TRBV5-1 and TRBJ2-5, with 8 bases aligning to TRBD1. Germline loops: CDR1 SGHRS, CDR2 YFSETQ. With 0 bases clipped from V and 2 bases from J, the junction kept 9 bases outside the gene matches. The CDR3 totals 17 residues. The CDR3 nucleotides are TGCGCCAGCAGCTTGGCCCTAACAGGGGGGCGTCAAGAGACCCAGTACTTC. Translation gives CASSLALTGGRQETQYF.

The chain carries TRBV3-1 (or the pseudogene TRBV3-2) and TRBJ2-7, with 8 bases matching TRBD2. The germline V gene has CDR1 LGHDT and CDR2 YNNKEL (reference sequence). CDR3 length: 17 residues. Trimming at V came to 2 bases and at J to 6 bases, leaving 15 bases not matched to a gene. CDR3 loop: CASSQRSAPLAGGEQYF. DNA of the CDR3: TGTGCCAGCAGCCAAAGGTCTGCTCCCCTAGCGGGTGGCGAGCAGTACTTC.